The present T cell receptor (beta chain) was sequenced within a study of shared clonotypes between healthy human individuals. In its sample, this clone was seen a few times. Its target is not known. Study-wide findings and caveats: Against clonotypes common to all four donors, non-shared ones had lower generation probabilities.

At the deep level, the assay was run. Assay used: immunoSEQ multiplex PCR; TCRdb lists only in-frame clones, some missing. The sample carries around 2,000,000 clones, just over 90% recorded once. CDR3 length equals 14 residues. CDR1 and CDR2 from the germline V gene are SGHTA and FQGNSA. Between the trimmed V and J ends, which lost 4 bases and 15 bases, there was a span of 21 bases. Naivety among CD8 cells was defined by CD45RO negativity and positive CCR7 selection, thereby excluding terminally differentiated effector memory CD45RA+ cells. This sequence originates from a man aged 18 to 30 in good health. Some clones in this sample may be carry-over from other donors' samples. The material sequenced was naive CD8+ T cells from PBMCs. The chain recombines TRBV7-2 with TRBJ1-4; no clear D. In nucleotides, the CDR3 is TGTGCCAGCAGCTCCCTTCCCAACTCAGACTCCGTGTTTTTT. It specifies CASSSLPNSDSVFF.